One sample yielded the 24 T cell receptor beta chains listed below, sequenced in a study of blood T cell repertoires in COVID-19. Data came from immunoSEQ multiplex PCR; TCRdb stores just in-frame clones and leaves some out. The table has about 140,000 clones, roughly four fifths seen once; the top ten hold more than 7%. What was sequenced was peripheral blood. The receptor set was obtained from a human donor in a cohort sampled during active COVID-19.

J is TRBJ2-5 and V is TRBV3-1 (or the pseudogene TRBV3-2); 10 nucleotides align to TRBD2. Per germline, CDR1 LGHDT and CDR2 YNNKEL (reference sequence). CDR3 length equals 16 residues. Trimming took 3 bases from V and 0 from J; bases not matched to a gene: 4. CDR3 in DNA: TGTGCCAGCAGCCATGGTAGCGGGGGGTACCAAGAGACCCAGTACTTC. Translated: CASSHGSGGYQETQYF.

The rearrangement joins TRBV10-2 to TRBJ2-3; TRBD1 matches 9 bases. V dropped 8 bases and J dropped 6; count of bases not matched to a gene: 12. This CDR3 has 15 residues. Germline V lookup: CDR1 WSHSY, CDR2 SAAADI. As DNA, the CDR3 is TGCGCCAGCCGGGATCCGGGACAGGGTACGGATACGCAGTATTTT. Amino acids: CASRDPGQGTDTQYF.

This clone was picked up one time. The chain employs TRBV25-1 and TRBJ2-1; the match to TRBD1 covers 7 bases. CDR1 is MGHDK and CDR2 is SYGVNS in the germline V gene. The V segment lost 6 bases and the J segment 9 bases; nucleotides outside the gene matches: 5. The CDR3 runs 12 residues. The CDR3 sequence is CASRQGLGEQFF. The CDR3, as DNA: TGTGCCAGCAGACAGGGGTTGGGTGAGCAGTTCTTC.

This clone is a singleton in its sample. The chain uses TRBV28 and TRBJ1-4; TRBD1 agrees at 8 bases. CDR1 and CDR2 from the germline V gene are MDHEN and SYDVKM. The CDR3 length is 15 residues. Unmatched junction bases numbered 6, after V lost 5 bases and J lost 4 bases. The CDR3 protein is CASSPQGARNEKLFF. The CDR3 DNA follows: TGTGCCAGCAGTCCCCAGGGGGCTCGTAATGAAAAACTGTTTTTT.

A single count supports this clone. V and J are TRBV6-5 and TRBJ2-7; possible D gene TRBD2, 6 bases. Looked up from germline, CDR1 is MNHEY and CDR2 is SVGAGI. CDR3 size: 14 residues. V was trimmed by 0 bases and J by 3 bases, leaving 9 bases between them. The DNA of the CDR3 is TGTGCCAGCAGTTACTCGAGCGGGTTCTACGAGCAGTACTTC. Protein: CASSYSSGFYEQYF.

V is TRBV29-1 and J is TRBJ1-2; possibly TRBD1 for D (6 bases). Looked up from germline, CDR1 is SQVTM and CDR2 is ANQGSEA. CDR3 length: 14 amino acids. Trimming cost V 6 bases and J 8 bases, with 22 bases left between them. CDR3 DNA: TGCAGCGTAGGCGGCACGGGTGGGACACCCGGCTACACCTTC. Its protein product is CSVGGTGGTPGYTF.

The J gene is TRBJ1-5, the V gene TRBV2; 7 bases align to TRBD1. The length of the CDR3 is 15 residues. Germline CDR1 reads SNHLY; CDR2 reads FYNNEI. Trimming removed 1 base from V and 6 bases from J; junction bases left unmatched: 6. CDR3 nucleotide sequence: TGTGCCAGCAGTGAAGTACAAGGGGGCTTTCAGCCCCAGCATTTT. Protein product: CASSEVQGGFQPQHF.

As DNA, the CDR3 is TGTGCCAGCAGCCAAGATATAGGGACTAGAAGCACAGATACGCAGTATTTT. Translation gives CASSQDIGTRSTDTQYF. The V and J genes are TRBV4-2 and TRBJ2-3; 8 nucleotides align to TRBD2. Trimming cost V 0 bases and J 0 bases; bases outside gene matches: 5. Germline V gives CDR1 LGHNA, CDR2 YNFKEQ. The length of the CDR3 is 17 residues.

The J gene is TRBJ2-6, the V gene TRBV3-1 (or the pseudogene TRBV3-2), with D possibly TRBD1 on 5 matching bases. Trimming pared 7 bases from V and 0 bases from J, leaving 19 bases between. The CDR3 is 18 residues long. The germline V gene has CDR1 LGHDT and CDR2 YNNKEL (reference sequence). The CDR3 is CASKSRQTPNSGANVLTF. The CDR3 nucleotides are TGTGCCAGCAAATCCCGACAGACCCCTAACTCTGGGGCCAACGTCCTGACTTTC.

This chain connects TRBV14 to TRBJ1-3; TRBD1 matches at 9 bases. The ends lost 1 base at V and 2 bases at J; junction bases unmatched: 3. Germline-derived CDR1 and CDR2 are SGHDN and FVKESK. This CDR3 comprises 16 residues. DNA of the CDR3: TGTGCCAGCAGCCAAGTCAGGACAGGGGCTGGAAACACCATATATTTT. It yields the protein CASSQVRTGAGNTIYF.

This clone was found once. Written as DNA, the CDR3 is TGTGCCAGCAGTTACTCCGGGACAGGGTTGGGTGAAGCTTTCTTT. Amino acids: CASSYSGTGLGEAFF. The chain couples TRBV6-5 to TRBJ1-1; 9 bases map to TRBD1. The CDR3 loop spans 15 amino acids. V gave up 0 bases and J gave up 7 bases; unmatched junction bases: 6. The germline V gene encodes CDR1 MNHEY and CDR2 SVGAGI.

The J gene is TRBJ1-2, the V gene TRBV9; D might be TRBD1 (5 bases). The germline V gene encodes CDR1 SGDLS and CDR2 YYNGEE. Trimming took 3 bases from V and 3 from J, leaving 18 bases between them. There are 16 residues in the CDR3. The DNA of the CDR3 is TGTGCCAGCAGCGAGGCGGGGAACCGGGGCCACTATGGCTACACCTTC. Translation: CASSEAGNRGHYGYTF.

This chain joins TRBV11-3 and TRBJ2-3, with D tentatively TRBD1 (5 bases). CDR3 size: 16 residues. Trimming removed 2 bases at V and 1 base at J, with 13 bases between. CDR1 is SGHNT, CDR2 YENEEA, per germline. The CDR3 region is CASSLLVGPGTDTQYF. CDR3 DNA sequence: TGTGCCAGCAGCTTATTGGTGGGGCCTGGCACAGATACGCAGTATTTT.

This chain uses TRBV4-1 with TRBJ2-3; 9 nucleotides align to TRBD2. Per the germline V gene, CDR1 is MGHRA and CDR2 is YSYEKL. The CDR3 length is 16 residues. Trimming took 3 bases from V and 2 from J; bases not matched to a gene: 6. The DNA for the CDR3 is TGCGCCAGCAGCCACCCGGGACTAGCTGACACAGATACGCAGTATTTT. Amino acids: CASSHPGLADTDTQYF.

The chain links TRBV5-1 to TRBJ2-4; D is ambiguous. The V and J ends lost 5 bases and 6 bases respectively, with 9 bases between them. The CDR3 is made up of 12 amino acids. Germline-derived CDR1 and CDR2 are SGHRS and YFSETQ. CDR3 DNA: TGCGCCAGCAGTCACCCGGGAAACATTCAGTACTTC. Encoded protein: CASSHPGNIQYF.

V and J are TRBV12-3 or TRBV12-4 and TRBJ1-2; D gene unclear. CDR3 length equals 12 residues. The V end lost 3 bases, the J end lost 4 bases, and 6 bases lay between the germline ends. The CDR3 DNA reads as TGTGCCAGCAGTTTTCCAGGCTATGGCTACACCTTC. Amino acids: CASSFPGYGYTF.

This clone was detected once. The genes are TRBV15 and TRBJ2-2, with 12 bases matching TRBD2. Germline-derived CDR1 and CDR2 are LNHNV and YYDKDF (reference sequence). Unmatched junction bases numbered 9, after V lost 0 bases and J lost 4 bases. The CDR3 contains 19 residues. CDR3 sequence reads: CATSRERASGGGGTGELFF. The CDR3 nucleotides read TGTGCCACCAGCAGAGAACGGGCTAGCGGGGGGGGCGGCACCGGGGAGCTGTTTTTT.

The CDR3 here is CASSWIFGLAGGFSTDTQYF. CDR3 nucleotide sequence: TGCGCCAGCAGCTGGATATTCGGACTAGCGGGGGGATTTAGTACAGATACGCAGTATTTT. The chain carries TRBV5-1 and TRBJ2-3; 14 bases align to TRBD2. Germline CDR1 and CDR2: SGHRS and YFSETQ. With V trimmed by 3 bases and J by 3 bases, 15 bases remained unmatched. The CDR3 length is 20 residues.

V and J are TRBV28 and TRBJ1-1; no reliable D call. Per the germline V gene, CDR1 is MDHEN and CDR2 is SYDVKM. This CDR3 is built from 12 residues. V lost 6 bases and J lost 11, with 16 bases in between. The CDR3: CASRGRPQRAFF. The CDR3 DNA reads TGTGCCAGCAGAGGGAGACCCCAAAGGGCTTTCTTT.

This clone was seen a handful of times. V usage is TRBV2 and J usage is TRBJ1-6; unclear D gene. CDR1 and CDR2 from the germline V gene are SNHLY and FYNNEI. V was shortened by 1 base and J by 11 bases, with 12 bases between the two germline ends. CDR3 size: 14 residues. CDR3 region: CASSEDKWAPPLHF. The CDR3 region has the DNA TGTGCCAGCAGTGAAGACAAGTGGGCTCCACCCCTCCACTTT.

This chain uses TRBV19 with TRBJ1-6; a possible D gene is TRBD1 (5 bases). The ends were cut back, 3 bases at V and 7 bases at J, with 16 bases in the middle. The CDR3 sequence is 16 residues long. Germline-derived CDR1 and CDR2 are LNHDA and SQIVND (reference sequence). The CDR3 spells CASSIDSDGINSPLHF. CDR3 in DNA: TGTGCCAGTAGTATCGACAGCGACGGTATCAATTCACCCCTCCACTTT.

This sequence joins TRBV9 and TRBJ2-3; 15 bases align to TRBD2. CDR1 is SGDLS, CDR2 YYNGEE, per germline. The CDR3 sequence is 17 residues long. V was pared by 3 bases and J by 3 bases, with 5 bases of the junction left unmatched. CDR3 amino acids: CASSGTSGGAGTDTQYF. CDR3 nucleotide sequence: TGTGCCAGCAGCGGGACTAGCGGGGGGGCCGGGACAGATACGCAGTATTTT.

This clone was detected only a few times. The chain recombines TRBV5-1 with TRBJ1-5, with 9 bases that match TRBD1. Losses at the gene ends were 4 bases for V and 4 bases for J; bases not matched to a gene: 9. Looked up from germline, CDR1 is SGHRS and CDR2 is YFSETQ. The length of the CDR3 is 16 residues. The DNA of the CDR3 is TGCGCCAGCAGCCCGGGACAGGGACCCGGTAATCAGCCCCAGCATTTT. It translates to CASSPGQGPGNQPQHF.

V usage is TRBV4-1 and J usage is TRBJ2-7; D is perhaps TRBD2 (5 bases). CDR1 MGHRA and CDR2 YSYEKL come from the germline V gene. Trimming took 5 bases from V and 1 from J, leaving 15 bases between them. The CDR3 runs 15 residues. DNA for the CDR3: TGCGCCAGCAGCGACCCGGGAACGGGTTCCTACGAGCAGTACTTC. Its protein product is CASSDPGTGSYEQYF.